This T cell receptor beta chain was profiled in a study of blood T cell repertoires in COVID-19. Study summary: Acute-phase and convalescent COVID-19 samples originated in the United States, Italy and Spain. Sources were T cells, B-cell-depleted T cells, or PBMCs; the material itself was cDNA or gDNA.

In the study's own analysis: Amplification with reference gene primers provided the estimates of nucleated cell counts. The repertoire was sequenced with immunoSEQ multiplex PCR; TCRdb's copy has only in-frame clones and lacks some. The V and J calls and clone size come from that table; D and trimming were worked out from the DNA. The table has some 330,000 clones, roughly 90% seen once. Germline CDR1 is SGHKS and CDR2 is YYEKEE (reference sequence). This CDR3 has 15 residues. Germline trimming cut 2 bases from V and 6 bases from J; bases unmatched to any gene: 7. The TCR sequence derives from a woman aged 45-65 years with active or convalescent COVID-19. The sample comprised peripheral blood. This chain links TRBV5-5 with TRBJ2-1; TRBD1 matches at 8 bases. CDR3 protein: CASSFFQGASNEQFF. CDR3 in DNA: TGTGCCAGCAGCTTTTTTCAGGGGGCCAGCAATGAGCAGTTCTTC.